These 17 T cell receptor beta chains were sequenced from one sample in a study of cytomegalovirus exposure and HLA in healthy donors. Amplification used 60 Vbeta primers and 13 Jbeta primers. Method: immunoSEQ multiplex PCR; TCRdb's copy keeps in-frame clones and lacks some. The sample has fewer than 200,000 clones, about 9% seen once. Sequencing was done on a sample of PBMCs. These receptors originate from a woman aged 25 to 39 in good health and CMV-seropositive.

This rearrangement joins TRBV7-3 to TRBJ1-1; perhaps TRBD1 as D (5 bases). CDR1 is SGHTA, CDR2 FQGTGA, per germline. V gave up 5 bases and J gave up 3 bases, with 10 bases separating them. The CDR3 runs 13 residues. As DNA, the CDR3 is TGTGCCAGCAGCCCAGACAGTTACACTGAAGCTTTCTTT. Protein: CASSPDSYTEAFF.

As for this clone: A read error is possible here, since a much larger clone lies one base away. In the same sample, other DNA sequences code for this CDR3. CDR3 sequence: CAWTPSGYNEQFF. DNA of the CDR3: TGTGCCTGGACACCCTCGGGGTACAATGAGCAGTTCTTC. The chain couples TRBV30 to TRBJ2-1; tentatively, D is TRBD2 (5 bases). Germline-derived CDR1 and CDR2 are GTSNPN and SVGIG (reference sequence). The CDR3 consists of 13 residues. V lost 4 bases, J lost 4 bases, and 11 bases lay in between.

This clone was picked up a small number of times. This sequence joins TRBV6-1 and TRBJ2-3; D is perhaps TRBD2 (7 bases). V lost 2 bases to trimming and J lost 11 bases, with 11 bases between them. This CDR3 comprises 12 residues. CDR1 is MNHNS and CDR2 is SASEGT in the germline V gene. CDR3 sequence (DNA): TGTGCCAGCAGTGAACGTAGGGGGGGGCAGTATTTT. Protein product: CASSERRGGQYF.

This sequence joins TRBV21-1 and TRBJ2-7; the DNA was not compared with TRBD1, the D call given in the table. TRBV21-1 is flagged as a pseudogene. The CDR3 has 20 residues. The CDR3 nucleotides are TGTGCCAGCAGCCCCTCGGAAAAAGGTCAACGGGACAGGGACTCCTACGAGCAGTACTTC. The encoded protein is CASSPSEKGQRDRDSYEQYF.

The chain couples TRBV7-9 to TRBJ2-3, with 13 nucleotides matching TRBD2. This CDR3 spans 14 amino acids. Germline values: CDR1 SEHNR, CDR2 FQNEAQ (reference sequence). V lost 2 bases, J lost 11 bases, and 4 bases stayed unmatched. Here the CDR3 reads CASSLSTSGRKQYF. The CDR3 coding sequence is TGTGCCAGCAGCTTATCGACTAGCGGGAGGAAGCAGTATTTT.

This clone was counted a few times. The chain combines TRBV27 with TRBJ1-5, with 9 positions matching TRBD1. The CDR3 is made up of 16 amino acids. The germline V gene encodes CDR1 MNHEY and CDR2 SMNVEV (reference sequence). Trimming cost V 6 bases and J 1 base; bases outside gene matches: 7. The CDR3 loop is CASSPRTGESNQPQHF. The CDR3 nucleotides are TGTGCCAGCAGCCCTAGGACAGGGGAAAGCAATCAGCCCCAGCATTTT.

The chain combines TRBV5-1 with TRBJ1-1; TRBD1 aligns across 9 bases. Germline lookup yields CDR1 SGHRS and CDR2 YFSETQ. The CDR3 sequence is 15 residues long. The ends lost 1 base at V and 4 bases at J; junction bases unmatched: 5. CDR3 residues: CASSLSTGGTTEAFF. Here the CDR3 DNA reads TGCGCCAGCAGCTTGTCCACAGGGGGCACCACTGAAGCTTTCTTT.

This sequence joins TRBV7-9 and TRBJ2-7; no reliable D call. CDR3 length: 12 residues. Germline V lookup: CDR1 SEHNR, CDR2 FQNEAQ (reference sequence). Trimming pared 5 bases from V and 3 bases from J, leaving 8 bases between. The DNA of the CDR3 is TGTGCCAGCAGCCACTCTCTCTACGAGCAGTACTTC. This translates into CASSHSLYEQYF.

This clone was counted only a few times. The J gene is TRBJ2-6, the V gene TRBV6-1, with no clear D. The CDR3 sequence is 16 residues long. Trimming took 4 bases from V and 2 from J, leaving 12 bases between them. Per germline, CDR1 MNHNS and CDR2 SASEGT. CDR3: CASSAERSTGANVLTF. The DNA of the CDR3 is TGTGCCAGCAGTGCCGAGAGGAGTACTGGGGCCAACGTCCTGACTTTC.

This clone was found a few times. The genes are TRBV18 and TRBJ1-1; D gene uncertain. The CDR3 has 13 amino acids. Germline assignment: CDR1 KGHSH and CDR2 LQKENI. The V end lost 2 bases, the J end lost 1 base, and 5 bases lay between the germline ends. The CDR3 loop reads CASSPSPNTEAFF. CDR3 nucleotide sequence: TGTGCCAGCTCACCAAGCCCGAACACTGAAGCTTTCTTT.

The chain employs TRBV18 and TRBJ2-7; D might be TRBD1 (6 bases). The V end lost 3 bases, the J end lost 3 bases, and 12 bases lay between the germline ends. Germline V CDR1 and CDR2: KGHSH, LQKENI. This CDR3 contains 14 residues. CDR3 sequence (DNA): TGTGCCAGCTCACCCCGGACAGACTACTACGAGCAGTACTTC. Its translation: CASSPRTDYYEQYF. The variable domain in full, with the rest retrieved from reference TRBV18 and TRBJ2-7, is NAGVMQNPRHLVRRRGQEARLRCSPMKGHSHVYWYRQLPEEGLKFMVYLQKENIIDESGMPKERFSAEFPKEGPSILRIQQVVRGDSAAYFCASSPRTDYYEQYFGPGTRLTVT.

This clone was seen only a few times. The rearrangement uses TRBV7-8 and TRBJ1-1; possible D gene TRBD1, 5 bases. Germline V gene data show CDR1 as SGHVS and CDR2 as FQNEAQ. Trimming cost V 8 bases and J 0 bases, with 10 bases left between them. The CDR3 extends over 13 amino acids. The CDR3 here is CASQIGVNTEAFF. The CDR3 DNA is TGTGCCAGCCAGATAGGGGTGAACACTGAAGCTTTCTTT.

This clone was seen only a few times. This sequence joins TRBV6-1 and TRBJ1-4, with 7 bases matching TRBD1. The CDR3 length is 14 residues. The ends lost 8 bases at V and 0 bases at J; junction bases unmatched: 3. Germline CDR1 reads MNHNS; CDR2 reads SASEGT. DNA of the CDR3: TGTGCCAGCGTCGACAGGGCAACTAATGAAAAACTGTTTTTT. This encodes CASVDRATNEKLFF.

This clone was detected only a few times. The gene calls are TRBV15 and TRBJ1-2; D remains unclear. Germline V CDR1 and CDR2: LNHNV, YYDKDF (reference sequence). The CDR3 loop spans 12 amino acids. V shed 5 bases and J shed 8 bases, with 12 bases lying between them. CDR3 bases: TGTGCCACCAGCCCCCCGGGAGGGGGCTACACCTTC. It is translated as CATSPPGGGYTF.

This clone was counted between two and nine times. CDR3 bases: TGTGCCAGCAGTGACAGAGGGAGTGAATACGAGCAGTACTTC. Protein: CASSDRGSEYEQYF. This chain joins TRBV2 and TRBJ2-7, with a weak D call TRBD2 (5 bases). The CDR3 is 14 amino acids. Trimming removed 3 bases at V and 4 bases at J, with 13 bases between. Germline V gives CDR1 SNHLY, CDR2 FYNNEI.

The genes are TRBV2 and TRBJ1-6, with a weak D call TRBD1 (6 bases). Trimming stripped 3 bases from V and 9 bases from J, with 15 bases between. Germline V gives CDR1 SNHLY, CDR2 FYNNEI. This CDR3 has 15 residues. The CDR3 sequence: CASSDVRTASSPLHF. CDR3 nucleotides: TGTGCCAGCAGTGATGTTAGGACAGCGAGTTCACCCCTCCACTTT. Using reference TRBV2 and TRBJ1-6 for the parts outside the CDR3, the full variable domain is EPEVTQTPSHQVTQMGQEVILRCVPISNHLYFYWYRQILGQKVEFLVSFYNNEISEKSEIFDDQFSVERPDGSNFTLKIRSTKLEDSAMYFCASSDVRTASSPLHFGNGTRLTVT.

Only a few counts were recorded for this clone. The chain is built from TRBV6-1 and TRBJ1-1; the D is unclear. Trimming removed 4 bases from V and 0 bases from J, with 3 bases in between. From germline, CDR1 is MNHNS and CDR2 SASEGT. CDR3 length: 12 residues. The CDR3 DNA follows: TGTGCCAGCAGTGGGCTGAACACTGAAGCTTTCTTT. Residues: CASSGLNTEAFF.